This T cell receptor (beta chain) was retrieved from a study of CD8 T cells in ankylosing spondylitis. Study-wide findings and caveats: Made up of under 10 highly homologous variants, a TCR beta motif appeared characteristic of ankylosing spondylitis blood. CD8+ cells made up the disease-linked clones, which were relatively rare in peripheral blood.

Remarks on this clonotype: The antigen is unknown.

TCRdb independently ran MiXCR on the 5' RACE reads; one entry per CDR3 protein. The data show 150,000 to 200,000 distinct CDR3 sequences, 10% to 15% seen once. Trimming pared 4 bases from V and 5 bases from J, leaving 9 bases between. The CDR3 runs to 12 residues. CDR1 is ENHRY and CDR2 is SYGVKD in the germline V gene. The chain couples TRBV10-3 to TRBJ2-7; D remains ambiguous. This receptor was obtained from a female donor with ankylosing spondylitis or in good health (not recorded which). Sequencing was performed on blood, either unsorted or a sorted T cell fraction (not recorded which). DNA for the CDR3: TGTGCCATCAGTGCCCCTAAGCACGAGCAGTACTTC. It yields the protein CAISAPKHEQYF.